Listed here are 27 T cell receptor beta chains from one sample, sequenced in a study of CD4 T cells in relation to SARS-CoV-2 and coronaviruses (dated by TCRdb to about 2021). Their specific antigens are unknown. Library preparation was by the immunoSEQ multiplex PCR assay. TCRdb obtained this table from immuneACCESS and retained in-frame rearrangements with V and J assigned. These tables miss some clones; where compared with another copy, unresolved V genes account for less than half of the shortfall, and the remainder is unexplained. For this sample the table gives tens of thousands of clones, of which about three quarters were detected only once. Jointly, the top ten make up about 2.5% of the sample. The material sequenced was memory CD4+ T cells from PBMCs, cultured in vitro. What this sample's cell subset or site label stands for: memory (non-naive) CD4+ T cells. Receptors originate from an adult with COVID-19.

The CDR3 loop reads CASSQVRNTEAFF. Written as DNA, the CDR3 is TGCGCCAGCAGCCAAGTCCGGAACACTGAAGCTTTCTTT. The chain carries TRBV4-3 and TRBJ1-1; D call uncertain. The CDR3 spans 13 residues. Trimming took 1 base from V and 1 from J, leaving 4 bases between them. Germline CDR1 LGHNA, CDR2 YSLEER.

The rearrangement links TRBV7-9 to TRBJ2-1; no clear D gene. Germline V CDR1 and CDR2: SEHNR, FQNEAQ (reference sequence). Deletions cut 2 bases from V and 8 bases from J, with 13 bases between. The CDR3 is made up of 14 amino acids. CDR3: CASSLILRRHEQFF. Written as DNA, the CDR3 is TGTGCCAGCAGCTTAATATTAAGGCGCCATGAGCAGTTCTTC.

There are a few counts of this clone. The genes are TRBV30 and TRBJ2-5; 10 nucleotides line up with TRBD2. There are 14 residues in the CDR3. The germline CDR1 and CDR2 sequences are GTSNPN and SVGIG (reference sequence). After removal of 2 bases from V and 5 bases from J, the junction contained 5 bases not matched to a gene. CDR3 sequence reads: CAWSIAGGAETQYF. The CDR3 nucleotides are TGTGCCTGGAGTATAGCGGGAGGCGCCGAGACCCAGTACTTC.

The CDR3: CASSNKGRRTGELFF. For the CDR3, the DNA is TGTGCCAGCAGTAACAAGGGACGGCGCACCGGGGAGCTGTTTTTT. V usage is TRBV6-5 and J usage is TRBJ2-2; D tentatively reads TRBD1 or TRBD2 (5 bases each). Trimming pared 5 bases from V and 4 bases from J, leaving 14 bases between. The CDR3 runs 15 residues. Germline V lookup: CDR1 MNHEY, CDR2 SVGAGI.

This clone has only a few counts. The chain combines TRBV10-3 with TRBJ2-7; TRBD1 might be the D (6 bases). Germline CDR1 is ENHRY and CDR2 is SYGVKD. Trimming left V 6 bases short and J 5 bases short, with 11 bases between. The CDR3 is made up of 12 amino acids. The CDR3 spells CAISVQGDEQYF. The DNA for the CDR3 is TGTGCCATCAGCGTACAGGGCGACGAGCAGTACTTC.

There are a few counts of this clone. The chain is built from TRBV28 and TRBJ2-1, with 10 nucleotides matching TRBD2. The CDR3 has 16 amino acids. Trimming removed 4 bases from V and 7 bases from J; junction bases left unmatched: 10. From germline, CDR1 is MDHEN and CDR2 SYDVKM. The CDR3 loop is CASSSASASGRNEQFF. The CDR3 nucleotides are TGTGCCAGCAGTTCCGCTAGCGCTAGCGGGAGAAATGAGCAGTTCTTC.

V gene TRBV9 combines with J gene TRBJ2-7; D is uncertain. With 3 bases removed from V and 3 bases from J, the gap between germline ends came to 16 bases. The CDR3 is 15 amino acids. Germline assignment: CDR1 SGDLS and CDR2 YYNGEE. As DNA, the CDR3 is TGTGCCAGCAGCGCAACCGGTGCGGCTTTCTACGAGCAGTACTTC. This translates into CASSATGAAFYEQYF.

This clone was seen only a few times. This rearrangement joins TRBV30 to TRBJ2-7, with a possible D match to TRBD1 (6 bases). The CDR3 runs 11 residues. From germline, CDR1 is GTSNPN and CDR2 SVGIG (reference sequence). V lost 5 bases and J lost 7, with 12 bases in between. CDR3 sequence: CAWQQGWEQYF. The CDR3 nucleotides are TGTGCCTGGCAACAGGGTTGGGAGCAGTACTTC.

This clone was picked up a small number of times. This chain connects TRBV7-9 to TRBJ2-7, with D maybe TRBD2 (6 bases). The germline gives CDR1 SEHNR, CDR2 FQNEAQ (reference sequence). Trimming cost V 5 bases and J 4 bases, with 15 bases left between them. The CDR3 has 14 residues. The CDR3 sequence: CASSQTRDPYEQYF. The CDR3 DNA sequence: TGTGCCAGCAGCCAGACTAGAGACCCATACGAGCAGTACTTC.

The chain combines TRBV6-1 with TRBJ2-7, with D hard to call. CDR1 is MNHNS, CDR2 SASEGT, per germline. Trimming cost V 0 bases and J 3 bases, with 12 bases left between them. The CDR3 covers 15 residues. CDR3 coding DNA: TGTGCCAGCAGTGAAGCTCTACCGATCCTCTACGAGCAGTACTTC. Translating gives CASSEALPILYEQYF.

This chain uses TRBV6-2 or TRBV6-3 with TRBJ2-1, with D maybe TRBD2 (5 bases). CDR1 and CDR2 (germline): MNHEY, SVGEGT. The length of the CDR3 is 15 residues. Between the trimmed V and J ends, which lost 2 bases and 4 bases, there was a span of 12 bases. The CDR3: CASSYGSVRYNEQFF. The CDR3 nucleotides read TGTGCCAGCAGTTACGGTAGCGTAAGGTACAATGAGCAGTTCTTC.

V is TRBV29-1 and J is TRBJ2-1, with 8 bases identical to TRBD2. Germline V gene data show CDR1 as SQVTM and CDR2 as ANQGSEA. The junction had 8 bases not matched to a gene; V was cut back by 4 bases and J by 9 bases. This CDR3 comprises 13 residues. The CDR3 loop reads CSVAERELVEQFF. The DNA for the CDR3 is TGCAGCGTTGCAGAGCGGGAGTTGGTTGAGCAGTTCTTC.

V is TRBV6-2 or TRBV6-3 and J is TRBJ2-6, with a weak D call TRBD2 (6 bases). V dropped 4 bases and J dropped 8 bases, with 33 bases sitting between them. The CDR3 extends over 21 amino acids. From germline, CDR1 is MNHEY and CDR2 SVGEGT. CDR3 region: CASSLYSGDTRAPYSPNVLTF. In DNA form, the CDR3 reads TGTGCCAGCAGTTTATATTCGGGAGACACCAGAGCACCTTACAGTCCCAACGTCCTGACTTTC.

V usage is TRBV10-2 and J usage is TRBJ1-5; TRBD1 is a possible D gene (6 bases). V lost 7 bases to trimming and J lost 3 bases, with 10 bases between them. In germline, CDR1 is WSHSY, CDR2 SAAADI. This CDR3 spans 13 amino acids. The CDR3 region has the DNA TGCGCCAGCACCGGACAGAACAATCAGCCCCAGCATTTT. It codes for CASTGQNNQPQHF.

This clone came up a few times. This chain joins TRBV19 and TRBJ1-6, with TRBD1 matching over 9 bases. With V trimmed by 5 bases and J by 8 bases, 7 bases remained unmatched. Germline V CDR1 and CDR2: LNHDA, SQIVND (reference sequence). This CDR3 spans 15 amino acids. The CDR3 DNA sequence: TGTGCCAGTAGTCCGACAGGGGGAGTGGATTCACCCCTCCACTTT. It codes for CASSPTGGVDSPLHF.

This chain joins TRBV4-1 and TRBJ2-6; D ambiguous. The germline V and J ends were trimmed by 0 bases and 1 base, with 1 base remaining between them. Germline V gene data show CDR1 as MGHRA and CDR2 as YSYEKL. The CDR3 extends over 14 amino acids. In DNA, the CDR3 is TGCGCCAGCAGCCAAGAATCTGGGGCCAACGTCCTGACTTTC. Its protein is CASSQESGANVLTF.

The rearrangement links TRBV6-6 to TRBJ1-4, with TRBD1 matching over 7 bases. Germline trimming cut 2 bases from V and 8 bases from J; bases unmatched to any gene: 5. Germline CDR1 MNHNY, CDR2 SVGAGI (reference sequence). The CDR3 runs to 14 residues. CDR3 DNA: TGTGCCAGCAGTTACAGGCAGGGGGACGAAAAACTGTTTTTT. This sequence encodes CASSYRQGDEKLFF.

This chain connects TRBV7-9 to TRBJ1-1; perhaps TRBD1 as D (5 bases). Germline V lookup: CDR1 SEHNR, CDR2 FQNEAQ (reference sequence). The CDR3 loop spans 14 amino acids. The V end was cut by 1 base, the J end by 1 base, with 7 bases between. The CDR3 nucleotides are TGTGCCAGCAGCTTAGGTCAGGGGAACACTGAAGCTTTCTTT. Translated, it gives CASSLGQGNTEAFF.

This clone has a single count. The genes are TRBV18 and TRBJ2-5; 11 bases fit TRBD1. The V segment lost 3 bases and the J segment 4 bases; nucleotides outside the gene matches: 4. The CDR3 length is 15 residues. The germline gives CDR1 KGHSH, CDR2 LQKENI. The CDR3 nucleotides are TGTGCCAGCTCACCGCCGGGACAGGGGGGAGAGACCCAGTACTTC. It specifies CASSPPGQGGETQYF. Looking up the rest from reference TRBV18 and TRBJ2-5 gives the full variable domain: NAGVMQNPRHLVRRRGQEARLRCSPMKGHSHVYWYRQLPEEGLKFMVYLQKENIIDESGMPKERFSAEFPKEGPSILRIQQVVRGDSAAYFCASSPPGQGGETQYFGPGTRLLVL.

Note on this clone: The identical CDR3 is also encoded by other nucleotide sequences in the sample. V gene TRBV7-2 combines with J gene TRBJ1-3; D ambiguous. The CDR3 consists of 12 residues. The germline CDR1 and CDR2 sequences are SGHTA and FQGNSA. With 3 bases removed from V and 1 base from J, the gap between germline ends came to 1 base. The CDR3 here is CASSFSGNTIYF. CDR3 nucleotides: TGTGCCAGCAGCTTTTCTGGAAACACCATATATTTT.

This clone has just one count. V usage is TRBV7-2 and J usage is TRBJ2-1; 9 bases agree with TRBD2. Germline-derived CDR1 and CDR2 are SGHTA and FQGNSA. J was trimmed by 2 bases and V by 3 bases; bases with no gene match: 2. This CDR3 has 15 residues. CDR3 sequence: CASSFAGGTYNEQFF. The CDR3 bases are TGTGCCAGCAGCTTCGCGGGAGGGACCTACAATGAGCAGTTCTTC.

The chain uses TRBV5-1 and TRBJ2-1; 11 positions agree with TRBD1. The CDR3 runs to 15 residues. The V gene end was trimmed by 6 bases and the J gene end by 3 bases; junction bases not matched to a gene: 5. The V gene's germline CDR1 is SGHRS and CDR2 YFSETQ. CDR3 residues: CASNSGTGGYNEQFF. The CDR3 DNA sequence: TGCGCCAGCAATTCCGGGACAGGGGGCTACAATGAGCAGTTCTTC.

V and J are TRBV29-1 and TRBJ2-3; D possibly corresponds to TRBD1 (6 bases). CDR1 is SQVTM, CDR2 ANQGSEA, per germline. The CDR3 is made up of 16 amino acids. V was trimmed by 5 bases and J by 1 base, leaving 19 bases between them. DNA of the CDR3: TGCAGCGTTATTCCCCCGGGCAGGGGAGGCACAGATACGCAGTATTTT. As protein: CSVIPPGRGGTDTQYF.

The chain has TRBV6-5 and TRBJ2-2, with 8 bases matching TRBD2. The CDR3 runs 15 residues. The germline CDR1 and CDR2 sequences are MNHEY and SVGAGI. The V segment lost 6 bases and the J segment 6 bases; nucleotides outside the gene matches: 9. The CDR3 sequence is CASRESGRFSGELFF. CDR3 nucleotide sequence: TGTGCCAGCAGGGAGAGCGGGAGATTCTCCGGGGAGCTGTTTTTT.

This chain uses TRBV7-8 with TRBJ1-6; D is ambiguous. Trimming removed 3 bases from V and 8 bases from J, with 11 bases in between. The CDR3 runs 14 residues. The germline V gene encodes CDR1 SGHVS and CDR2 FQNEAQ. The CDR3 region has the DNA TGTGCCAGCAGCTTTGGCGGGCTTCATTCACCCCTCCACTTT. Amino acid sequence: CASSFGGLHSPLHF. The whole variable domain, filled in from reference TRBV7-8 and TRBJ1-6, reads GAGVSQSPRYKVAKRGQDVALRCDPISGHVSLFWYQQALGQGPEFLTYFQNEAQLDKSGLPSDRFFAERPEGSVSTLKIQRTQQEDSAVYLCASSFGGLHSPLHFGNGTRLTVT.

The CDR3 loop reads CASSPALTSGNTDTQYF. The CDR3 DNA follows: TGCGCCAGCAGTCCGGCCCTGACTAGCGGCAACACAGATACGCAGTATTTT. The rearrangement links TRBV10-2 to TRBJ2-3; TRBD2 aligns across 9 bases. Germline CDR1 is WSHSY and CDR2 is SAAADI. After removal of 5 bases from V and 2 bases from J, the junction contained 11 bases not matched to a gene. The CDR3 totals 17 residues.

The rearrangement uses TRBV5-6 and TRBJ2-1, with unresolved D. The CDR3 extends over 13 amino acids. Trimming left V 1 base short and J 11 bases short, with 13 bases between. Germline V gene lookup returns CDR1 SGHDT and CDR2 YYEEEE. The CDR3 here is CASSLRVSRQQFF. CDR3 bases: TGTGCCAGCAGCTTGCGAGTGAGTCGTCAGCAGTTCTTC. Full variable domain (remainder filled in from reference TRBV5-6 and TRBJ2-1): DAGVTQSPTHLIKTRGQQVTLRCSPKSGHDTVSWYQQALGQGPQFIFQYYEEEERQRGNFPDRFSGHQFPNYSSELNVNALLLGDSALYLCASSLRVSRQQFFGPGTRLTVL.